The clone carrying this T cell receptor (beta chain) is a singleton in its sample. The antigen is not known. This record belongs to a study of Ad26.COV2.S vaccination and SARS-CoV-2 variants. Study overall: Ad26.COV2.S shots went into the muscle once or twice, 56 days apart.

Treatment indicated: some 20 received Ad26.COV2.S at low or high dose, single or two shots; about five received placebo; per-sample allocation not given. Samples came from day 63 after the first vaccine or placebo injection. Repertoires were generated with immunoSEQ multiplex PCR, while TCRdb's copy carries only in-frame clones and drops some. The data show hundreds of thousands of clones, roughly four fifths seen once. Regarding the study as a whole: People who got the vaccine or the placebo had similar non-spike TCR breadth. Breadth and depth estimates from TCRs may understate total T cell responses. Greater spike-specific TCR breadth was seen in vaccine recipients than in placebo recipients.

This CDR3 spans 14 amino acids. Germline V gene lookup returns CDR1 MNHNY and CDR2 SVGAGI (reference sequence). V was pared by 1 base and J by 0 bases, with 4 bases between. The chain links TRBV6-6 to TRBJ2-1; D not certain. The specimen comprised peripheral blood, sampled in a trial of Ad26.COV2.S vaccine versus placebo. The source is a person aged 18-65 years who received the Ad26.COV2.S COVID-19 vaccine or a placebo. Written as DNA, the CDR3 is TGTGCCAGCAGTTACTGGGACTCCTACAATGAGCAGTTCTTC. Its protein product is CASSYWDSYNEQFF.